One T cell receptor (beta chain) is described in this entry. Its antigen is currently unknown. At one end, the junction sequence differs from germline, possibly due to a read error. This sample was included in a study of metastatic and nonmetastatic thyroid tumors. Turning to the study itself: Malignant thyroid and benign thyroid patients provided blood and tumor or nodule tissue whose repertoires were compared. Study-wide results and limits: A significant increase in TCR beta diversity was reportedly seen in malignant thyroid tumors relative to benign nodules, in blood and tumor.

Study processing details: Construction of a distant-metastasis classifier for papillary thyroid cancer relied on CDR3 differences across clinicopathological groups. TCRdb reassembled clones from the PCR reads with MiXCR. For this entry, the V and J calls and clone size follow TCRdb and not the study's own pipeline. The sample includes about 30,000 clones, 20% to 30% of them seen just once. Until they underwent thyroid surgery, no patient had received any treatment. The CDR3 extends over 13 amino acids. CDR1 and CDR2 from the germline V gene are KGHDR and SFDVKD. The chain uses TRBV24-1 and TRBJ1-5; no firm D call. The receptor was isolated from a female donor with papillary thyroid cancer or a benign thyroid nodule (not recorded which). Some clones in this sample may be carry-over from other donors' samples. Sequencing input: blood. The CDR3 DNA follows: TGTGCCACGGAGCCACGTTGCAATCCGCCCCAGCATTTT. Its protein is CATEPRCNPPQHF.